Below, 16 T cell receptor beta chains from the same sample are listed, as sequenced in a study of control samples from healthy donors and cancer patients. TCRdb's table, derived via immunoSEQ multiplex PCR, lists solely in-frame clones and lacks some. The sample contains over 100,000 clones, roughly 92% of which appear only once. Sequenced sample: blood. The receptors come from a man younger than 35 in good health.

This clone occurred once. The chain employs TRBV9 and TRBJ2-1; 12 bases are a match to TRBD2. Looked up from germline, CDR1 is SGDLS and CDR2 is YYNGEE. The J segment lost 5 bases and the V segment lost 1 base, leaving 10 bases of the junction unmatched. There are 18 residues in the CDR3. DNA of the CDR3: TGTGCCAGCAGCGTATGGAGGCTAGCGGGGGGGCTTGACAATGAGCAGTTCTTC. Translation gives CASSVWRLAGGLDNEQFF. Drawing the rest from reference TRBV9 and TRBJ2-1, the complete variable domain is DSGVTQTPKHLITATGQRVTLRCSPRSGDLSVYWYQQSLDQGLQFLIQYYNGEERAKGNILERFSAQQFPDLHSELNLSSLELGDSALYFCASSVWRLAGGLDNEQFFGPGTRLTVL.

The chain couples TRBV7-2 to TRBJ2-1, with TRBD1 matching 7 bases. Trimming cost V 5 bases and J 10 bases; bases outside gene matches: 11. The CDR3 consists of 14 residues. Germline V gene sequence: CDR1 SGHTA, CDR2 FQGNSA. The CDR3: CASSPQGVSSEQFF. DNA of the CDR3: TGTGCCAGCAGCCCCCAGGGGGTAAGTTCCGAGCAGTTCTTC.

The CDR3 region has the DNA TGTGCCAGCAGCTTAGACGATCAGCCCCAGCATTTT. Translating it yields CASSLDDQPQHF. This chain joins TRBV7-9 and TRBJ1-5, with D unclear. Germline CDR1 and CDR2: SEHNR and FQNEAQ (reference sequence). The V end was cut by 1 base, the J end by 5 bases, with 3 bases between. CDR3 length equals 12 residues.

The chain is built from TRBV6-5 and TRBJ2-1; D uncertain. The V gene's germline CDR1 is MNHEY and CDR2 SVGAGI. The CDR3 is 13 amino acids. Trimming shortened V by 5 bases and J by 1 base, and 6 bases separated the two germline ends. Here the CDR3 DNA reads TGTGCCAGCAGTCCTCAATCCTACAATGAGCAGTTCTTC. Protein sequence: CASSPQSYNEQFF.

J is TRBJ1-1 and V is TRBV5-1; TRBD1 is a possible D gene (5 bases). V was shortened by 5 bases and J by 4 bases, with 15 bases between the two germline ends. Germline values: CDR1 SGHRS, CDR2 YFSETQ. The CDR3 contains 14 residues. CDR3: CASRPDGAGTEAFF. The CDR3 DNA reads as TGCGCCAGCAGGCCCGATGGGGCCGGCACTGAAGCTTTCTTT.

This rearrangement joins TRBV27 to TRBJ1-3; D remains ambiguous. From germline, CDR1 is MNHEY and CDR2 SMNVEV (reference sequence). CDR3 length equals 14 residues. Trimming removed 0 bases from V and 3 bases from J, with 6 bases in between. The CDR3 reads CASSLSHYGNTIYF. As DNA, the CDR3 is TGTGCCAGCAGTTTATCGCACTATGGAAACACCATATATTTT.

The chain recombines TRBV27 with TRBJ1-1; D is unclear. V shed 4 bases and J shed 8 bases, with 14 bases lying between them. Looked up from germline, CDR1 is MNHEY and CDR2 is SMNVEV (reference sequence). This CDR3 region has 13 residues. The chain's CDR3 is CASSWGFATEAFF. The DNA of the CDR3 is TGTGCCAGCAGTTGGGGATTCGCCACAGAAGCTTTCTTT.

The genes are TRBV21-1 and TRBJ2-1. TRBV21-1 is noted as a pseudogene. The CDR3 covers 16 residues. The DNA of the CDR3 is TGTGCCAGCAGCAAAACTGCCCTGGGGGTTTACAATGAGCAGTTCTTC. The encoded protein is CASSKTALGVYNEQFF.

This clone was found once. The chain recombines TRBV2 with TRBJ2-2; D is uncertain. The CDR3 is 14 amino acids. Trimming took 6 bases from V and 7 from J, leaving 15 bases between them. Germline CDR1 is SNHLY and CDR2 is FYNNEI. The CDR3 reads CASSPQGVLGELFF. CDR3 coding DNA: TGTGCCAGCAGCCCTCAAGGAGTTCTCGGGGAGCTGTTTTTT.

The CDR3 nucleotides read TGTGCCAGCAGTGAATATATTCTGGGGAGTCAAGAGACCCAGTACTTC. It encodes CASSEYILGSQETQYF. The J gene is TRBJ2-5, the V gene TRBV25-1; D might be TRBD2 (5 bases). Germline CDR1 reads MGHDK; CDR2 reads SYGVNS. The CDR3 is made up of 16 amino acids. Trimming removed 0 bases from V and 2 bases from J, with 13 bases in between.

The sample holds one count of this clone. The rearrangement uses TRBV19 and TRBJ2-3, with D uncertain. Between the trimmed V and J ends, which lost 10 bases and 2 bases, there was a span of 10 bases. This CDR3 is 12 amino acids long. Germline CDR1 and CDR2: LNHDA and SQIVND (reference sequence). The CDR3 sequence: CATGRNTDTQYF. As DNA, the CDR3 is TGTGCCACCGGACGAAACACAGATACGCAGTATTTT.

The CDR3 reads CSVWAWAGFSGNTIYF. The CDR3 DNA follows: TGCAGCGTTTGGGCCTGGGCGGGCTTCTCTGGAAACACCATATATTTT. The chain links TRBV29-1 to TRBJ1-3; no clear D gene. The CDR3 is made up of 16 amino acids. Germline V gene lookup returns CDR1 SQVTM and CDR2 ANQGSEA. V was shortened by 5 bases and J by 0 bases, with 17 bases between the two germline ends.

This clone has a handful of counts. J is TRBJ1-6 and V is TRBV9; no reliable D call. This CDR3 has 16 amino acids. With 0 bases removed from V and 0 bases from J, the gap between germline ends came to 7 bases. CDR1 and CDR2 (germline): SGDLS, YYNGEE. The CDR3 DNA reads TGTGCCAGCAGCGTAGAACCTCACTCCTATAATTCACCCCTCCACTTT. Amino acid sequence: CASSVEPHSYNSPLHF.

V gene TRBV20-1 combines with J gene TRBJ2-2, with 10 bases that match TRBD2. V gave up 3 bases and J gave up 7 bases; unmatched junction bases: 8. CDR3 size: 15 residues. The germline V gene has CDR1 DFQATT and CDR2 SNEGSKA (reference sequence). CDR3 coding DNA: TGCAGTGCTAGTAGGAGCGGGGGGGCTAGCGGGGAGCTGTTTTTT. Its protein product is CSASRSGGASGELFF.

This chain joins TRBV11-2 and TRBJ1-1; D uncertain. The CDR3 runs to 12 residues. Between the trimmed V and J ends, which lost 5 bases and 8 bases, there was a span of 12 bases. Germline values: CDR1 SGHAT, CDR2 FQNNGV. The CDR3 loop is CASSPFMGEAFF. The CDR3 bases are TGTGCCAGCAGCCCCTTCATGGGAGAAGCTTTCTTT.

The chain carries TRBV19 and TRBJ1-5; D not resolved. Deletions cut 4 bases from V and 0 bases from J, with 10 bases between. The CDR3 covers 15 residues. Germline V gives CDR1 LNHDA, CDR2 SQIVND (reference sequence). CDR3 sequence: CASSRADHSNQPQHF. The CDR3 coding sequence is TGTGCCAGTAGTAGGGCGGACCATAGCAATCAGCCCCAGCATTTT.